The 29 T cell receptor beta chains reported below all come from one sample, sequenced in a study of T cell responses to AZD1222 COVID-19 vaccine. This table comes from immunoSEQ multiplex PCR, and its TCRdb copy is limited to in-frame clones, with some not included. Counted here are about 76,000 clones, approximately 80% occurring once; the ten biggest clones make up 27%. The material sequenced was peripheral blood, taken 28 days after the second dose of the MenACWY control vaccine. These receptors were obtained from an adult who received the MenACWY meningococcal vaccine as a control.

The chain recombines TRBV7-9 with TRBJ2-2, with D perhaps matching TRBD1 or TRBD2 (6 bases each). V lost 5 bases and J lost 4, with 17 bases in between. In germline, CDR1 is SEHNR, CDR2 FQNEAQ (reference sequence). The CDR3 contains 16 residues. The chain's CDR3 is CASSPTGGRGTGELFF. In nucleotides, the CDR3 is TGTGCCAGCAGCCCGACTGGGGGGCGCGGCACCGGGGAGCTGTTTTTT.

J is TRBJ2-7 and V is TRBV10-3; TRBD2 agrees at 7 bases. This CDR3 has 13 residues. The V gene's germline CDR1 is ENHRY and CDR2 SYGVKD. The J segment lost 4 bases and the V segment lost 7 bases, leaving 7 bases of the junction unmatched. The CDR3 loop reads CAIKRGEGYEQYF. CDR3 bases: TGTGCCATCAAGCGGGGTGAGGGGTACGAGCAGTACTTC.

The chain recombines TRBV18 with TRBJ2-3; 8 positions match TRBD1. V shed 1 base and J 4 bases; nucleotides not matched to a gene: 10. This CDR3 is built from 17 residues. Per germline, CDR1 KGHSH and CDR2 LQKENI. As DNA, the CDR3 is TGTGCCAGCTCACCACGGGGGCAGGGGGCCAATTCAGATACGCAGTATTTT. Amino acids: CASSPRGQGANSDTQYF.

This chain uses TRBV2 with TRBJ2-3, with D uncertain. CDR3 length equals 15 residues. The germline V and J ends were trimmed by 9 bases and 1 base, with 17 bases remaining between them. Germline lookup yields CDR1 SNHLY and CDR2 FYNNEI. The CDR3 protein is CASLSKGIGTDTQYF. The CDR3 bases are TGTGCCAGTCTTAGCAAGGGAATCGGCACAGATACGCAGTATTTT.

This clone was seen more than once but under ten times. This chain links TRBV27 with TRBJ2-1; D uncertain. This CDR3 has 16 residues. V shed 4 bases and J shed 6 bases, with 19 bases lying between them. Germline loops: CDR1 MNHEY, CDR2 SMNVEV (reference sequence). Here the CDR3 reads CASSSTRWLLGNEQFF. CDR3 sequence (DNA): TGTGCCAGCAGTTCAACTCGGTGGTTACTGGGCAATGAGCAGTTCTTC.

The chain uses TRBV29-1 and TRBJ2-1; TRBD1 matches at 8 bases. After removal of 6 bases from V and 7 bases from J, the junction contained 8 bases not matched to a gene. The CDR3 is made up of 13 amino acids. Germline V gene data show CDR1 as SQVTM and CDR2 as ANQGSEA. This CDR3 is CSVRTGIRNEQFF. The CDR3 region has the DNA TGCAGCGTGCGGACAGGGATAAGGAATGAGCAGTTCTTC.

The V call is TRBV3-1 (or the pseudogene TRBV3-2), the J call TRBJ2-5; possibly TRBD2 for D (6 bases). The CDR3 length is 13 residues. The germline CDR1 and CDR2 sequences are LGHDT and YNNKEL (reference sequence). This chain's CDR3 is CATGGLRGETQYF. In nucleotides, the CDR3 is TGTGCTACCGGGGGACTCCGGGGAGAGACCCAGTACTTC.

V is TRBV5-6 and J is TRBJ1-1; D is unresolved. V was trimmed by 3 bases and J by 0 bases, leaving 12 bases between them. This CDR3 is built from 15 residues. CDR1 is SGHDT, CDR2 YYEEEE, per germline. The CDR3 protein is CASSSLLRVNTEAFF. In DNA, the CDR3 is TGTGCCAGCAGCTCTCTTCTGAGAGTGAACACTGAAGCTTTCTTT.

This chain connects TRBV18 to TRBJ1-2, with TRBD1 identical over 12 bases. CDR3 size: 16 residues. Unmatched junction bases numbered 4, after V lost 2 bases and J lost 3 bases. Germline V gene data show CDR1 as KGHSH and CDR2 as LQKENI. CDR3 protein: CASSPWGQGADYGYTF. In DNA, the CDR3 is TGTGCCAGCTCACCATGGGGACAGGGGGCTGACTATGGCTACACCTTC.

This chain uses TRBV9 with TRBJ2-5, with TRBD2 identical over 8 bases. Trimming removed 3 bases from V and 5 bases from J; junction bases left unmatched: 9. The V gene's germline CDR1 is SGDLS and CDR2 YYNGEE. The CDR3 totals 15 residues. The CDR3 sequence: CASSGGLASGETQYF. The CDR3, as DNA: TGTGCCAGCAGCGGTGGACTAGCATCGGGTGAGACCCAGTACTTC. The whole variable domain, filled in from reference TRBV9 and TRBJ2-5, reads DSGVTQTPKHLITATGQRVTLRCSPRSGDLSVYWYQQSLDQGLQFLIQYYNGEERAKGNILERFSAQQFPDLHSELNLSSLELGDSALYFCASSGGLASGETQYFGPGTRLLVL.

This chain joins TRBV4-2 and TRBJ2-7, with no clear D. Germline lookup yields CDR1 LGHNA and CDR2 YNFKEQ. Trimming removed 0 bases from V and 6 bases from J, with 12 bases in between. This CDR3 is built from 14 residues. CDR3 in DNA: TGTGCCAGCAGCCAAGAAAGACGGGTTGGCGAGCAGTACTTC. This translates into CASSQERRVGEQYF.

This chain connects TRBV10-2 to TRBJ1-1; D not resolved. Between the trimmed V and J ends, which lost 0 bases and 1 base, there was a span of 9 bases. Germline V gene sequence: CDR1 WSHSY, CDR2 SAAADI. The CDR3 runs 15 residues. The DNA for the CDR3 is TGCGCCAGCAGTGAGTCGGGCCCCCCGAACACTGAAGCTTTCTTT. The encoded protein is CASSESGPPNTEAFF.

This chain joins TRBV9 and TRBJ1-1, with D uncertain. V was shortened by 4 bases and J by 0 bases, with 10 bases between the two germline ends. Germline V gene lookup returns CDR1 SGDLS and CDR2 YYNGEE. This CDR3 region has 14 residues. Here the CDR3 reads CASSPETLNTEAFF. As DNA, the CDR3 is TGTGCCAGCAGCCCGGAAACGCTGAACACTGAAGCTTTCTTT.

This clone was recorded once. This sequence joins TRBV7-2 and TRBJ1-1, with D unresolved. In germline, CDR1 is SGHTA, CDR2 FQGNSA. The V and J ends lost 1 base and 4 bases respectively, with 7 bases between them. The CDR3 length is 13 residues. The CDR3 nucleotides read TGTGCCAGCAGCTTAGGTCTGGCCACTGAAGCTTTCTTT. As protein: CASSLGLATEAFF. The whole variable domain, remainder taken from reference TRBV7-2 and TRBJ1-1, is GAGVSQSPSNKVTEKGKDVELRCDPISGHTALYWYRQSLGQGLEFLIYFQGNSAPDKSGLPSDRFSAERTGGSVSTLTIQRTQQEDSAVYLCASSLGLATEAFFGQGTRLTVV.

This clone was seen only once. V and J are TRBV7-8 and TRBJ2-7; 8 bases are shared with TRBD2. Per germline, CDR1 SGHVS and CDR2 FQNEAQ. The V gene end was trimmed by 4 bases and the J gene end by 2 bases; junction bases not matched to a gene: 4. The CDR3 sequence is 14 residues long. The CDR3 sequence: CASSSREGAYEQYF. CDR3 DNA sequence: TGTGCCAGCAGCTCCCGGGAGGGGGCCTACGAGCAGTACTTC.

The V gene is TRBV28, the J gene TRBJ1-6; D might be TRBD1 (5 bases). Germline assignment: CDR1 MDHEN and CDR2 SYDVKM. The V end lost 6 bases, the J end lost 5 bases, and 11 bases lay between the germline ends. CDR3 length: 14 amino acids. The CDR3 sequence is CASSPGGDNSPLHF. The CDR3 nucleotides are TGTGCCAGCAGCCCCGGGGGGGATAATTCACCCCTCCACTTT.

This chain uses TRBV5-1 with TRBJ1-2; tentatively, D is TRBD1 (5 bases). Germline V lookup: CDR1 SGHRS, CDR2 YFSETQ. V lost 0 bases to trimming and J lost 2 bases, with 8 bases between them. The CDR3 runs 14 residues. The CDR3 DNA sequence: TGCGCCAGCAGCTTGGATGGGGCAAACTATGGCTACACCTTC. Translated, it gives CASSLDGANYGYTF. Drawing the rest from reference TRBV5-1 and TRBJ1-2, the complete variable domain is KAGVTQTPRYLIKTRGQQVTLSCSPISGHRSVSWYQQTPGQGLQFLFEYFSETQRNKGNFPGRFSGRQFSNSRSEMNVSTLELGDSALYLCASSLDGANYGYTFGSGTRLTVV.

The chain uses TRBV11-3 and TRBJ2-1; the D call may be TRBD1 or TRBD2 (5 bases each). This CDR3 has 14 amino acids. V was trimmed by 5 bases and J by 2 bases, leaving 10 bases between them. Per the germline V gene, CDR1 is SGHNT and CDR2 is YENEEA. The CDR3 DNA sequence: TGTGCCAGCAGCCCCGGGGCACCCTACAATGAGCAGTTCTTC. Protein sequence: CASSPGAPYNEQFF.

In its sample, this clone was seen once. The chain couples TRBV30 to TRBJ1-6; possibly TRBD1 for D (6 bases). Germline V gene data show CDR1 as GTSNPN and CDR2 as SVGIG (reference sequence). With 0 bases removed from V and 6 bases from J, the gap between germline ends came to 9 bases. This CDR3 is 14 amino acids long. CDR3 coding DNA: TGTGCCTGGAGTGTACAGGGAATTAATTCACCCCTCCACTTT. Amino acid sequence: CAWSVQGINSPLHF.

This clone was seen more than once but under ten times. V gene TRBV6-5 combines with J gene TRBJ2-7; the match to TRBD2 covers 11 bases. Germline lookup yields CDR1 MNHEY and CDR2 SVGAGI. This CDR3 region has 15 residues. V was clipped by 6 bases and J by 4 bases; unmatched bases: 8. In DNA, the CDR3 is TGTGCCAGCAGCCTACTAGCGGGAGCGGGGTACGAGCAGTACTTC. Encoded protein: CASSLLAGAGYEQYF.

Concerning this clone itself: At one of its ends the junction is not consistent with the germline gene, which may arise from a read error. The CDR3 sequence is CASSVMGSGTIF. The CDR3 DNA reads as TGTGCCAGCAGTGTTATGGGTAGCGGCACAATCTTC. V usage is TRBV2 and J usage is TRBJ2-1; D perhaps matches TRBD2 (6 bases). Per the germline V gene, CDR1 is SNHLY and CDR2 is FYNNEI. The CDR3 covers 12 residues.

V gene TRBV27 combines with J gene TRBJ1-1, with D unresolved. The CDR3 spans 13 residues. CDR1 and CDR2 from the germline V gene are MNHEY and SMNVEV (reference sequence). V shed 3 bases and J shed 4 bases, with 9 bases lying between them. The CDR3 spells CASSFRVGTEAFF. In DNA, the CDR3 is TGTGCCAGCAGTTTCCGCGTAGGCACTGAAGCTTTCTTT.

This sequence joins TRBV2 and TRBJ1-4, with D perhaps TRBD1 (6 bases). V lost 11 bases and J 7 bases, leaving 23 bases between the germline ends. Germline CDR1 is SNHLY and CDR2 is FYNNEI. This CDR3 comprises 15 residues. The CDR3 nucleotides read TGTGCCTCCCGGGCAGGGGAGGGGCCCGGTGAAAAACTGTTTTTT. Protein: CASRAGEGPGEKLFF. Looking up the rest from reference TRBV2 and TRBJ1-4 gives the full variable domain: EPEVTQTPSHQVTQMGQEVILRCVPISNHLYFYWYRQILGQKVEFLVSFYNNEISEKSEIFDDQFSVERPDGSNFTLKIRSTKLEDSAMYFCASRAGEGPGEKLFFGSGTQLSVL.

The chain carries TRBV6-2 or TRBV6-3 and TRBJ2-2; unclear D gene. V lost 6 bases and J 2 bases, leaving 4 bases between the germline ends. The germline V gene has CDR1 MNHEY and CDR2 SVGEGT. CDR3 size: 12 residues. CDR3 loop: CASSSNTGELFF. The CDR3 DNA reads as TGTGCCAGCAGCTCCAACACCGGGGAGCTGTTTTTT.

This clone came up a few times. The chain couples TRBV15 to TRBJ1-1; D unresolved. V was shortened by 5 bases and J by 0 bases, with 4 bases between the two germline ends. The CDR3 has 12 residues. CDR1 LNHNV and CDR2 YYDKDF come from the germline V gene (reference sequence). The CDR3 DNA reads as TGTGCCACCAGCTTTCTGAACACTGAAGCTTTCTTT. Its protein product is CATSFLNTEAFF.

The chain combines TRBV27 with TRBJ2-1; D possibly corresponds to TRBD1 (6 bases). Trimming removed 6 bases at V and 14 bases at J, with 23 bases between. The length of the CDR3 is 14 residues. Germline CDR1 is MNHEY and CDR2 is SMNVEV (reference sequence). The CDR3, as DNA: TGTGCCAGCAGCTTCCCACAGGGCCAGGATAGTGAGTTCTTC. Its translation is CASSFPQGQDSEFF.

The J gene is TRBJ1-1, the V gene TRBV28; 8 positions match TRBD1. The CDR3 is 16 residues long. Trimming removed 5 bases from V and 0 bases from J; junction bases left unmatched: 8. Germline V gives CDR1 MDHEN, CDR2 SYDVKM. The CDR3 sequence is CASSAGGTRLNTEAFF. The DNA of the CDR3 is TGTGCCAGCAGTGCAGGGGGCACGAGGTTGAACACTGAAGCTTTCTTT.

This clone was seen a few times. V gene TRBV7-2 combines with J gene TRBJ2-5; 7 bases map to TRBD2. Trimming took 0 bases from V and 5 from J; bases not matched to a gene: 0. The CDR3 totals 13 residues. Germline V gene lookup returns CDR1 SGHTA and CDR2 FQGNSA. CDR3 region: CASSLAGGETQYF. In DNA form, the CDR3 reads TGTGCCAGCAGCTTAGCGGGAGGGGAGACCCAGTACTTC.

The rearrangement uses TRBV6-2 or TRBV6-3 and TRBJ1-2, with D unclear. CDR3 length equals 12 residues. The ends were cut back, 5 bases at V and 7 bases at J, with 11 bases in the middle. Germline V CDR1 and CDR2: MNHEY, SVGEGT. CDR3 amino acids: CASSKGVGGYTF. DNA for the CDR3: TGTGCCAGCAGTAAGGGAGTCGGTGGCTACACCTTC.